These 7 T cell receptor beta chains were all obtained from the same sample, sequenced in a study of radiotherapy plus CTLA-4 blockade in lung cancer. Only in-frame clones appear in the TCRdb table, and some are missing; sequencing was by immunoSEQ multiplex PCR. The table lists around 120,000 clones, about 77% of them singletons. Specimen: peripheral blood, collected from a patient treated with radiotherapy plus ipilimumab. These TCRs come from a human donor with non-small cell lung cancer who had a partial response to radiotherapy plus ipilimumab.

CDR3 sequence (DNA): TGTGCCAGCAGCCCGGGGAATGAGCAGTTCTTC. As protein: CASSPGNEQFF. V and J are TRBV9 and TRBJ2-1, with a possible D match to TRBD2 (5 bases). The CDR3 contains 11 residues. Per germline, CDR1 SGDLS and CDR2 YYNGEE. V dropped 4 bases and J dropped 7 bases, with 6 bases sitting between them.

V usage is TRBV6-1 and J usage is TRBJ2-7; D possibly corresponds to TRBD2 (5 bases). This CDR3 region has 13 residues. The germline V and J ends were trimmed by 9 bases and 0 bases, with 12 bases remaining between them. Germline V gene data show CDR1 as MNHNS and CDR2 as SASEGT. The CDR3 sequence: CASGGFVSYEQYF. CDR3 nucleotide sequence: TGTGCCAGTGGAGGTTTCGTCTCCTACGAGCAGTACTTC.

The rearrangement links TRBV27 to TRBJ2-5, with 10 positions matching TRBD2. With 8 bases clipped from V and 5 bases from J, the junction kept 8 bases outside the gene matches. The CDR3 spans 14 residues. Germline V gene sequence: CDR1 MNHEY, CDR2 SMNVEV (reference sequence). This chain's CDR3 is CASGFSGRRETQYF. DNA for the CDR3: TGTGCCAGCGGATTTAGCGGGAGGAGGGAGACCCAGTACTTC.

The V call is TRBV7-9, the J call TRBJ1-2, with a tentative D call TRBD1 (5 bases). The CDR3 extends over 16 amino acids. Germline lookup yields CDR1 SEHNR and CDR2 FQNEAQ (reference sequence). Trimming stripped 1 base from V and 3 bases from J, with 15 bases between. Here the CDR3 reads CASSLGVGGTDYGYTF. In DNA, the CDR3 is TGTGCCAGCAGCTTAGGTGTAGGCGGGACCGACTATGGCTACACCTTC. Based on the CDR3 plus reference TRBV7-9 and TRBJ1-2, the full variable domain is DTGVSQNPRHKITKRGQNVTFRCDPISEHNRLYWYRQTLGQGPEFLTYFQNEAQLEKSRLLSDRFSAERPKGSFSTLEIQRTEQGDSAMYLCASSLGVGGTDYGYTFGSGTRLTVV.

This clone has more than one count but fewer than ten. V gene TRBV11-3 combines with J gene TRBJ2-1, with a weak D call TRBD2 (6 bases). Per germline, CDR1 SGHNT and CDR2 YENEEA. This CDR3 comprises 15 residues. V lost 5 bases and J 0 bases, leaving 11 bases between the germline ends. This CDR3 reads CASSPGGSSYNEQFF. The CDR3 nucleotides read TGTGCCAGCAGCCCCGGAGGGAGCTCCTACAATGAGCAGTTCTTC.

The chain joins TRBV28 to TRBJ1-4; a weak D match, TRBD1 (5 bases). There are 14 residues in the CDR3. Germline CDR1 MDHEN, CDR2 SYDVKM. The germline V and J ends were trimmed by 10 bases and 7 bases, with 19 bases remaining between them. In nucleotides, the CDR3 is TGTGCCACCAAGGGGCGACTGGAGGGTGAAAAACTGTTTTTT. Translation gives CATKGRLEGEKLFF.

The gene calls are TRBV5-1 and TRBJ2-1; 11 nucleotides match TRBD2. The trim removed 4 bases at V and 0 bases at J, leaving 12 bases unmatched. This CDR3 comprises 19 residues. The germline CDR1 and CDR2 sequences are SGHRS and YFSETQ. DNA of the CDR3: TGCGCCAGCAGCGCGGTGGGCACTAGCGGGAGTGCCTCCTACAATGAGCAGTTCTTC. This sequence encodes CASSAVGTSGSASYNEQFF.